The entry that follows covers one TCR beta chain sequence. The CDR3 sequence is 14 residues long. Per germline, CDR1 SNHLY and CDR2 FYNNEI. V lost 2 bases and J 2 bases, leaving 9 bases between the germline ends. Each donor's blood draw was roughly 10 milliliters of peripheral blood. For the second PCR, which ran for roughly 6 to 12 cycles, a sample-barcoded 5' primer and a J-beta primer mix were used. TCRdb redid the calling of the 5' RACE reads with MiXCR, one entry per CDR3 protein. The table shows roughly 500,000 distinct CDR3 sequences, with approximately 27% occurring only once. The entry originates in a study of blood T cells in healthy people across ages.

The specimen sequenced was blood. The sequence was obtained from a woman aged 70 to 79 in good health. The chain is built from TRBV2 and TRBJ1-2; possibly TRBD1 for D (5 bases). The DNA for the CDR3 is TGTGCCAGCAGTGAAAGACAGTCCAACTATGGCTACACCTTC. This encodes CASSERQSNYGYTF.